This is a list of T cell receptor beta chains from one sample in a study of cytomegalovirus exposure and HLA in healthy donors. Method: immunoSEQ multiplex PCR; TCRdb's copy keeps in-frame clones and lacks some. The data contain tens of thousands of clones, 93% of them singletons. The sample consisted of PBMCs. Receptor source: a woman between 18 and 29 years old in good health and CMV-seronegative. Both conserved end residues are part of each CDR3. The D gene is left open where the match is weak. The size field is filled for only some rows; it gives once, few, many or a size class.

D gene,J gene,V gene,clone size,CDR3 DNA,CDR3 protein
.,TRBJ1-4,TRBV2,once,TGTGCCAGCACGGGAGGGGTGGCTAATGAAAAACTGTTTTTT,CASTGGVANEKLFF
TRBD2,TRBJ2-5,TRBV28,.,TGTGCCAGCAGTACCCGTTTGACTAGCGGGAATCAGGGGGAGACCCAGTACTTC,CASSTRLTSGNQGETQYF
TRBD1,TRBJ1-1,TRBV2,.,TGTGCCAGCAGTGAAAGGACAGGGGCAAAGAACACTGAAGCTTTCTTT,CASSERTGAKNTEAFF
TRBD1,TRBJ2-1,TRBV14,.,TGTGCCAGCAGTTCAAGGGCCCGGGACAGGAGTTACAATGAGCAGTTCTTC,CASSSRARDRSYNEQFF
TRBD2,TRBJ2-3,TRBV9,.,TGTGCCAGCAGCGATGGACTAGCTAGCACAGATACGCAGTATTTT,CASSDGLASTDTQYF
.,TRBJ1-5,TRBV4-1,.,TGCGCCAGCAGCCAAGATTCAGGGCAGTTTAGGCCCCAGCATTTT,CASSQDSGQFRPQHF
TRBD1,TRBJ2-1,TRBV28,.,TGTGCCAGCAGTTCCGGACAGGGGACAAACAATGAGCAGTTCTTC,CASSSGQGTNNEQFF
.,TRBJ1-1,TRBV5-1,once,TGCGCCAGCAGCCCCTGGGGGGGGAAGAACACTGAAGCTTTCTTT,CASSPWGGKNTEAFF
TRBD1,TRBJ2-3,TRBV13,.,TGTGCCAGCAGCCAGACAGGGACAGATACGCAGTATTTT,CASSQTGTDTQYF
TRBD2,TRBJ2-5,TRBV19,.,TGTGCCAGTAGTACTAGCGGGATCCAAGAGACCCAGTACTTC,CASSTSGIQETQYF
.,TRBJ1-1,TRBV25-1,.,TGTGCCAGCAGGAGCCAAGCTGAAGCTTTCTTT,CASRSQAEAFF
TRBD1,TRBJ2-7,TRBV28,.,TGTGCCAGCGAAACAGGGGCGAGCTCCTACGAGCAGTACTTC,CASETGASSYEQYF
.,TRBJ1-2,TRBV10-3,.,TGTGCCATCAGTGTTGGGGGGGCGCGAGGGGGTGATGGCTACACCTTC,CAISVGGARGGDGYTF
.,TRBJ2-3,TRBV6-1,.,TGTGCCAGCAGTTGGGGGGGCACAGATACGCAGTATTTT,CASSWGGTDTQYF
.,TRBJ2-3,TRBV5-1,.,TGCGCCAGCAGCTTGGCAGTTGGCACAGATACGCAGTATTTT,CASSLAVGTDTQYF
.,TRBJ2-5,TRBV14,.,TGTGCCAGCAGCCAACAGGGGCAAGAGACCCAGTACTTC,CASSQQGQETQYF
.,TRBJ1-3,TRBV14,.,TGTGCCAGGGAGAACGGAAACACCATATATTTT,CARENGNTIYF
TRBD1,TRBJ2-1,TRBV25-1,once,TGTGCCAGCAGCCTTAATCCGGGACAGGGGCTGGTCTTC,CASSLNPGQGLVF
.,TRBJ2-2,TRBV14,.,TGTGCCAGCAGCCAAGATGTGTCGGGGGAGCTGTTTTTT,CASSQDVSGELFF
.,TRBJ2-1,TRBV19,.,TGTGCCAGTAGTACAAGGGGTTATGAGCAGTTCTTC,CASSTRGYEQFF
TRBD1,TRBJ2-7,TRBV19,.,TGTGCCAGTAGGGGGACAGGGCACTCCTACGAGCAGTACTTC,CASRGTGHSYEQYF
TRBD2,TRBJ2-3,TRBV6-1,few,TGTGCCAGCAGTGAATTAGCGGGGGGGCCAGATACGCAGTATTTT,CASSELAGGPDTQYF
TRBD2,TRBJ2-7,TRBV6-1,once,TGTGCCAGTAGTAGCGGGCATTATTTCTCCTACGAGCAGTACTTC,CASSSGHYFSYEQYF
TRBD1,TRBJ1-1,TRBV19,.,TGTGCCAGTAGATCGACAGGGAAGAACACTGAAGCTTTCTTT,CASRSTGKNTEAFF
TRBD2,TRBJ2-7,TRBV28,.,TGTGCCAGCCCTCCACCCGGGACTAGCGGGAGTAGGAGCTACGAGCAGTACTTC,CASPPPGTSGSRSYEQYF
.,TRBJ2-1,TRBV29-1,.,TGCAGCGTTGAAAGCGCCCGACAGGCCTACAATGAGCAGTTCTTC,CSVESARQAYNEQFF
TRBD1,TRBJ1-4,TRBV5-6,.,TGTGCCAGCAGCTTGGCTCAGACAGGGGGCGTAAAACTGTTTTTT,CASSLAQTGGVKLFF
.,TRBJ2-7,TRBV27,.,TGTGCCAGCAGTTTATCTATTTCGGGGAGTGGCAGGTCCTGGTACGAGCAGTACTTC,CASSLSISGSGRSWYEQYF
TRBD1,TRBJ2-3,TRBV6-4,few,TGTGCCAGCAGTCACTCCGGGACAGGGGGTCCAGATACGCAGTATTTT,CASSHSGTGGPDTQYF
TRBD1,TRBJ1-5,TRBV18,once,TGTGCCAGCTCGTCGACAGGGCGGCAGCCCCAGCATTTT,CASSSTGRQPQHF
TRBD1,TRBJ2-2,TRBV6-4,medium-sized,TGTGCCAGCAGTGACTCACAGGGGGACACCGGGGAGCTGTTTTTT,CASSDSQGDTGELFF
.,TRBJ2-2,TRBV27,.,TGTGCCAGCGGAAGAGACCTCACAGGGAATACCGGGGAGCTGTTTTTT,CASGRDLTGNTGELFF
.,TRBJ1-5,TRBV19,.,TGTGCCAGCCTCCCGGGGGATGATAGCAATCAGCCCCAGCATTTT,CASLPGDDSNQPQHF
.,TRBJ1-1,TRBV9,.,TGTGCCAGCAGCCCCCATCCGGCGGGGGGCACTGAAGCTTTCTTT,CASSPHPAGGTEAFF
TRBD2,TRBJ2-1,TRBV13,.,TGTGCCAGCAGCTTAAGGACTAGCGGCTCCTACAATGAGCAGTTCTTC,CASSLRTSGSYNEQFF
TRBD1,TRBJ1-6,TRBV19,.,TGTGCCAGTAGTATGACAGGGACGGGAAATTCACCCCTCCACTTT,CASSMTGTGNSPLHF
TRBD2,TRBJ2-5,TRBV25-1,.,TGTGCCAGTTCGGACGGGGGGGTTGAGACCCAGTACTTC,CASSDGGVETQYF
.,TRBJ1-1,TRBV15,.,TGTGCCACCAGCAGAGATTTATGGCAGGGGAACACTGAAGCTTTCTTT,CATSRDLWQGNTEAFF
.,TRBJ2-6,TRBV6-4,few,TGTGCCAGCAGTGACTCACACTCTGGGGCCAACGTCCTGACTTTC,CASSDSHSGANVLTF
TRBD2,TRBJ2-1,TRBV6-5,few,TGTGCCAGCAAACGCGGGGGTGAATACAATGAGCAGTTCTTC,CASKRGGEYNEQFF
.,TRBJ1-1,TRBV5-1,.,TGCGCCAGCAGCTACGGGGGGGATGTTTATGAAGCTTTCTTT,CASSYGGDVYEAFF
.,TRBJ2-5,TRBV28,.,TGTGCCAGCACCCTCGGGGAGGTAAAACAAGAGACCCAGTACTTC,CASTLGEVKQETQYF
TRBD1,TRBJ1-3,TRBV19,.,TGTGCCAGTAACCAAGGACAGGCAATCTCTGGAAACACCATATATTTT,CASNQGQAISGNTIYF
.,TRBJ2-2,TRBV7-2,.,TGTGCCAGCAGCGCGAACCTCCGTGCGGGGAACACCGGGGAGCTGTTTTTT,CASSANLRAGNTGELFF
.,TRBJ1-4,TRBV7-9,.,TGTGCCAGCAGCTCCTCCAGGGTGGCGGAAATAGGTGAAAAACTGTTTTTT,CASSSSRVAEIGEKLFF
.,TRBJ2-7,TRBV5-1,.,TGCGCCAGCAGCGCCGGGACTGCCTACGAGCAGTACTTC,CASSAGTAYEQYF
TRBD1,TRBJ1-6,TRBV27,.,TGTGCCAGCAGCGGGACAGTGAAAAATTCACCCCTCCACTTT,CASSGTVKNSPLHF
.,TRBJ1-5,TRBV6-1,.,TGTGCCAGCCTTTTGGAAGGGAGGAATCAGCCCCAGCATTTT,CASLLEGRNQPQHF
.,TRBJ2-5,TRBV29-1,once,TGCAGCGTTTTGAGCTACCAAGAGACCCAGTACTTC,CSVLSYQETQYF
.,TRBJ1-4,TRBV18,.,TGTGCCAGCTCAAGGACGGAGGCCATGAGCGAAAAACTGTTTTTT,CASSRTEAMSEKLFF
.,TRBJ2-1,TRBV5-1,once,TGCGCCAGCAGCCCGGAGCCCCAGTCCTACAATGAGCAGTTCTTC,CASSPEPQSYNEQFF
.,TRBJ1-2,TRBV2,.,TGTGCCAGCATAAGCTACGGGAGATGGGGCTACACCTTC,CASISYGRWGYTF
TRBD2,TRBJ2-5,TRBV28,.,TGTGCCAGCAGTTGGGCGGGGGACCAAGAGACCCAGTACTTC,CASSWAGDQETQYF
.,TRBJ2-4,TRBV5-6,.,TGTGCCAGCAGCTTGCAGGGTACTTTAGCCAAAAACATTCAGTACTTC,CASSLQGTLAKNIQYF
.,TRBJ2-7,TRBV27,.,TGTGCCGGCAGTTTTAACAGCTACGAGCAGTACTTC,CAGSFNSYEQYF
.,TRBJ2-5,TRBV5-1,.,TGCGCCAGCAGCTTAACTGGACAAATCCAAGAGACCCAGTACTTC,CASSLTGQIQETQYF
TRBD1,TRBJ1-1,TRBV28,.,TGTGCCAGCAGGCTACAGGGGTTCACTGAAGCTTTCTTT,CASRLQGFTEAFF